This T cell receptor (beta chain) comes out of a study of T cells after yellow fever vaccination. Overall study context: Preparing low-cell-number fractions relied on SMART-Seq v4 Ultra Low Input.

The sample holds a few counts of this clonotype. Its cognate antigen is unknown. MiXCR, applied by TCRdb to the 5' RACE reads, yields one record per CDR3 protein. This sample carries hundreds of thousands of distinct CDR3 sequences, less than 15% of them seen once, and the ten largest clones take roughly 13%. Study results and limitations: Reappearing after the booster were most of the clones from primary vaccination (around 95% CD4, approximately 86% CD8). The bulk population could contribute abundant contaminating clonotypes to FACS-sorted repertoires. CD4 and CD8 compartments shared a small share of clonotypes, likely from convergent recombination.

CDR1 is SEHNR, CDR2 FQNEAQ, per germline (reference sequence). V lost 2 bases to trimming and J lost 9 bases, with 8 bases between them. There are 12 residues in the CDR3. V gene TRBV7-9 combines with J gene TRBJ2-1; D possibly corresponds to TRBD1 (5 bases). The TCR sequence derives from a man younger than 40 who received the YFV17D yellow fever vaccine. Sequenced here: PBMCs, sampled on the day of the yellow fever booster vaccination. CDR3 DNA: TGTGCCAGCAGCTTAATAGGGGCTGAGCAGTTCTTC. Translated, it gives CASSLIGAEQFF.